Each of the 14 T cell receptor beta chains below was sequenced from the same sample in a study of blood T cell repertoires in COVID-19. The method was immunoSEQ multiplex PCR; TCRdb's version includes in-frame clones alone and lacks a portion of them. The sample includes around 140,000 clones, 70% to 85% of them seen just once. The sequenced material came from peripheral blood. The source is a man aged 60 to 75 with active or convalescent COVID-19.

The chain combines TRBV9 with TRBJ1-4; 7 bases fit TRBD1. Germline CDR1 is SGDLS and CDR2 is YYNGEE. Trimming took 3 bases from V and 6 from J; bases not matched to a gene: 11. This CDR3 is built from 16 residues. The CDR3 bases are TGTGCCAGCAGCGCCCCTAGACAGGGCTTGGATGAAAAACTGTTTTTT. Amino acids: CASSAPRQGLDEKLFF.

The gene calls are TRBV5-4 and TRBJ2-5; 7 bases are a match to TRBD1. V shed 1 base and J 5 bases; nucleotides not matched to a gene: 5. The CDR3 is 14 residues long. Germline CDR1 SGHNT, CDR2 YYREEE (reference sequence). CDR3 amino acids: CASSLTGAGETQYF. CDR3 DNA sequence: TGTGCCAGCAGCTTGACAGGGGCCGGGGAGACCCAGTACTTC.

The chain has TRBV11-3 and TRBJ2-7, with 7 bases aligning to TRBD2. J was trimmed by 5 bases and V by 5 bases; bases with no gene match: 15. This CDR3 has 16 residues. Germline-derived CDR1 and CDR2 are SGHNT and YENEEA. The CDR3 region is CASSPWWGGRGDEQYF. In nucleotides, the CDR3 is TGTGCCAGCAGCCCCTGGTGGGGGGGTCGAGGAGACGAGCAGTACTTC. Supplemented by reference TRBV11-3 and TRBJ2-7, the full variable domain reads EAGVVQSPRYKIIEKKQPVAFWCNPISGHNTLYWYLQNLGQGPELLIRYENEEAVDDSQLPKDRFSAERLKGVDSTLKIQPAELGDSAVYLCASSPWWGGRGDEQYFGPGTRLTVT.

The chain couples TRBV6-5 to TRBJ1-5; TRBD1 agrees at 9 bases. The CDR3 has 15 amino acids. Looked up from germline, CDR1 is MNHEY and CDR2 is SVGAGI. Trimming took 5 bases from V and 6 from J; bases not matched to a gene: 8. For the CDR3, the DNA is TGTGCCAGCAGTCTAACAACAGGGGGCGGTCAGCCCCAGCATTTT. Residues: CASSLTTGGGQPQHF.

This clone was found once. The chain has TRBV10-2 and TRBJ2-2; 11 positions match TRBD1. Germline CDR1 is WSHSY and CDR2 is SAAADI. The V gene end was trimmed by 2 bases and the J gene end by 5 bases; junction bases not matched to a gene: 16. There are 20 residues in the CDR3. Written as DNA, the CDR3 is TGCGCCAGCAGTGAGAGGACAGGGGGCCAGTCCTGGATTTGGACCGGGGAGCTGTTTTTT. Amino acid sequence: CASSERTGGQSWIWTGELFF.

J is TRBJ2-7 and V is TRBV18; D perhaps matches TRBD2 (6 bases). CDR1 is KGHSH, CDR2 LQKENI, per germline. There are 18 residues in the CDR3. The ends were cut back, 2 bases at V and 2 bases at J, with 22 bases in the middle. CDR3 loop: CASSPSVGSATATYEQYV. In DNA, the CDR3 is TGTGCCAGCTCACCATCAGTCGGGAGTGCGACGGCAACCTACGAGCAGTACGTC.

The V and J genes are TRBV19 and TRBJ1-5, with D possibly TRBD1 on 6 matching bases. Between the trimmed V and J ends, which lost 2 bases and 1 base, there was a span of 18 bases. The CDR3 loop spans 18 amino acids. Germline V CDR1 and CDR2: LNHDA, SQIVND (reference sequence). CDR3 in amino acids: CASSIIGLGQKSNQPQHF. The CDR3 bases are TGTGCCAGTAGTATAATAGGGTTGGGACAAAAAAGCAATCAGCCCCAGCATTTT.

This chain links TRBV5-1 with TRBJ1-3, with D uncertain. The CDR3 covers 17 residues. Trimming took off 0 bases at V and 8 bases at J, with 21 bases between the two ends. The germline V gene has CDR1 SGHRS and CDR2 YFSETQ. The CDR3, as DNA: TGCGCCAGCAGCTTGGCCGGGAGTATGTCTGTCGCGGACACCATATATTTT. Translating it yields CASSLAGSMSVADTIYF.

This clone has a single count. The rearrangement links TRBV5-1 to TRBJ1-1; unclear D gene. The CDR3 length is 14 residues. The germline CDR1 and CDR2 sequences are SGHRS and YFSETQ. V was trimmed by 0 bases and J by 1 base, leaving 7 bases between them. The CDR3 nucleotides read TGCGCCAGCAGCTTGGAGCACCAGAACACTGAAGCTTTCTTT. Amino acid sequence: CASSLEHQNTEAFF.

This rearrangement joins TRBV3-1 (or the pseudogene TRBV3-2) to TRBJ2-5, with TRBD1 matching 9 bases. CDR3 length equals 15 residues. With 4 bases clipped from V and 9 bases from J, the junction kept 12 bases outside the gene matches. Germline CDR1 LGHDT, CDR2 YNNKEL (reference sequence). The CDR3 is CASSPQRDRAGPQYF. CDR3 sequence (DNA): TGTGCCAGCAGCCCCCAGAGGGACAGGGCGGGGCCCCAGTACTTC.

The chain has TRBV5-8 and TRBJ2-1, with TRBD2 matching over 7 bases. The germline V gene encodes CDR1 SGHTS and CDR2 YDEGEE. The CDR3 covers 16 residues. With V trimmed by 6 bases and J by 4 bases, 13 bases remained unmatched. The CDR3 DNA reads as TGTGCCAGCAACCCACTAGCGCTTTTAAGATACAATGAGCAGTTCTTC. This encodes CASNPLALLRYNEQFF. Looking up the rest from reference TRBV5-8 and TRBJ2-1 gives the full variable domain: EAGVTQSPTHLIKTRGQQATLRCSPISGHTSVYWYQQALGLGLQFLLWYDEGEERNRGNFPPRFSGRQFPNYSSELNVNALELEDSALYLCASNPLALLRYNEQFFGPGTRLTVL.

The chain joins TRBV30 to TRBJ2-1, with 8 nucleotides matching TRBD2. Germline V gene data show CDR1 as GTSNPN and CDR2 as SVGIG (reference sequence). The V gene end was trimmed by 2 bases and the J gene end by 0 bases; junction bases not matched to a gene: 3. The CDR3 runs 15 residues. CDR3 loop: CAWSKSGGSYNEQFF. In DNA, the CDR3 is TGTGCCTGGAGTAAAAGCGGGGGCTCCTACAATGAGCAGTTCTTC.

The chain links TRBV6-6 to TRBJ1-4; D uncertain. Trimming took off 5 bases at V and 3 bases at J, with 16 bases between the two ends. Germline lookup yields CDR1 MNHNY and CDR2 SVGAGI (reference sequence). CDR3 length: 16 amino acids. CDR3 protein: CASSLPTLTANEKLFF. The CDR3 DNA sequence: TGTGCCAGCAGTCTACCCACTCTAACGGCTAATGAAAAACTGTTTTTT.

The chain uses TRBV7-8 and TRBJ1-2; 7 bases agree with TRBD1. Trimming removed 5 bases from V and 3 bases from J; junction bases left unmatched: 3. Per the germline V gene, CDR1 is SGHVS and CDR2 is FQNEAQ. The CDR3 runs 13 residues. The CDR3 DNA is TGTGCCAGCAGCCGAGGGGGCCACTATGGCTACACCTTC. Its protein product is CASSRGGHYGYTF.